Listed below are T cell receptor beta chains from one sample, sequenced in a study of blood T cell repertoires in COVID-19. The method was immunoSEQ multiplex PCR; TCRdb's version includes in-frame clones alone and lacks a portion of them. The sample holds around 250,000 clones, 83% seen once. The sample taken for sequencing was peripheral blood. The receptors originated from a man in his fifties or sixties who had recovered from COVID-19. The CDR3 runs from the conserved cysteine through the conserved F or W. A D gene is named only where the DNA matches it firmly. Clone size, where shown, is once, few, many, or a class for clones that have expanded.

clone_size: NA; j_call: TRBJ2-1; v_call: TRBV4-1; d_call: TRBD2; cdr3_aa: CASSQPKSGAGGYNEQFF; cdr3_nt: TGCGCCAGCAGCCAACCTAAATCAGGAGCGGGGGGATACAATGAGCAGTTCTTC
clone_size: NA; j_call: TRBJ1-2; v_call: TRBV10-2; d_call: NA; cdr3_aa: CASSHPGRDGYTF; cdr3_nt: TGCGCCAGCAGTCACCCCGGGAGGGATGGCTACACCTTC
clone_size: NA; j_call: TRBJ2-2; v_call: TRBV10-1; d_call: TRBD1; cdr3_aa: CASSLAGGTGELFF; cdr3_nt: TGCGCCAGCAGCCTTGCAGGGGGCACCGGGGAGCTGTTTTTT
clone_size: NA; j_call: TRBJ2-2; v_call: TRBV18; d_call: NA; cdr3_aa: CASSMTGYTGELFF; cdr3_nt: TGTGCCAGCTCAATGACAGGATACACCGGGGAGCTGTTTTTT
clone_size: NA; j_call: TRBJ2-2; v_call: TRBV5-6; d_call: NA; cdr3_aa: CASSLPPNTGELFF; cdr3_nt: TGTGCCAGCAGCTTGCCCCCTAACACCGGGGAGCTGTTTTTT
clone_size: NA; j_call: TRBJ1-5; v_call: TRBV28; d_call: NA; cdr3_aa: CASNSPAPGGDGSNQPQHF; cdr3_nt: TGTGCCTCAAACTCGCCCGCCCCGGGAGGGGACGGGAGCAATCAGCCCCAGCATTTT
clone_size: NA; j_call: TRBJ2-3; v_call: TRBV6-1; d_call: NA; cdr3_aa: CASSEPIAVSTDTQYF; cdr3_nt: TGTGCCAGCAGTGAACCCATAGCGGTTAGCACAGATACGCAGTATTTT
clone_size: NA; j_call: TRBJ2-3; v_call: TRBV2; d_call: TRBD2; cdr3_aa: CASRGGGTRTDTQYF; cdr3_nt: TGTGCCAGCAGGGGGGGTGGGACTAGAACAGATACGCAGTATTTT
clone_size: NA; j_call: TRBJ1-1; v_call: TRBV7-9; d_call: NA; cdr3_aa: CASSSWTVEAFF; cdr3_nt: TGTGCCAGCAGCTCGTGGACAGTTGAAGCTTTCTTT
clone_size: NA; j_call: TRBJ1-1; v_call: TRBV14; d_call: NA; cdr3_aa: CASSQDKGGTTEAFF; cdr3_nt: TGTGCCAGCAGCCAAGATAAAGGGGGTACCACTGAAGCTTTCTTT
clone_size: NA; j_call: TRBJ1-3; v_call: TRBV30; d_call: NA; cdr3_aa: CAWSEGLATIYF; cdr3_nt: TGTGCCTGGTCAGAGGGTTTAGCGACCATATATTTT
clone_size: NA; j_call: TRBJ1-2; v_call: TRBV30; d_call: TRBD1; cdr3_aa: CAWSSQGALINGYTF; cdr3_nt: TGTGCCTGGAGTAGCCAGGGGGCTCTGATTAATGGCTACACCTTC
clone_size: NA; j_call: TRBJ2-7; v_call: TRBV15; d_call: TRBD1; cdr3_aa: CATSRGTGSSYEQYF; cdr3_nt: TGTGCCACCAGCAGGGGGACAGGGAGCTCCTACGAGCAGTACTTC
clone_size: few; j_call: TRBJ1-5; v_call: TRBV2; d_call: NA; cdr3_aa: CASREQGNNQPQHF; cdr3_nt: TGTGCCAGCAGGGAACAGGGAAACAATCAGCCCCAGCATTTT
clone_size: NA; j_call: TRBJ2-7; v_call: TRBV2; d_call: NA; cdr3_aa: CASSTGGWSEQYF; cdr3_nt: TGTGCCAGCAGTACGGGGGGCTGGAGCGAGCAGTACTTC
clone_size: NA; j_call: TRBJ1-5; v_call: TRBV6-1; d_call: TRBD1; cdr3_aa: CASSELTGGGDQPQHF; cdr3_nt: TGTGCCAGCAGTGAGCTAACAGGGGGCGGCGATCAGCCCCAGCATTTT
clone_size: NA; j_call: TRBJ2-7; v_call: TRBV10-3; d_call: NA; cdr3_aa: CAISDRGTDSYEQYF; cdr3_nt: TGTGCCATCAGTGATCGGGGGACTGACTCCTACGAGCAGTACTTC
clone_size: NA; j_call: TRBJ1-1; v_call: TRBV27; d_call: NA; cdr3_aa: CASSPPRETEAFF; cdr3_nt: TGTGCCAGCAGTCCCCCCCGTGAGACTGAAGCTTTCTTT
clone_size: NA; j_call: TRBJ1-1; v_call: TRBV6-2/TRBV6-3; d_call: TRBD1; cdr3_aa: CASTPRGTAGTEAFF; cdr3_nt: TGTGCCAGCACCCCACGAGGGACAGCGGGCACTGAAGCTTTCTTT
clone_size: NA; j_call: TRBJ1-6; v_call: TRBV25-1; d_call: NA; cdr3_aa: CASSEFGQYSPLHF; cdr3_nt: TGTGCCAGCAGTGAATTTGGCCAATATTCACCCCTCCACTTT
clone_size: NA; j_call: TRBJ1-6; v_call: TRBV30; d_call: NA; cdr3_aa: CAWQGYDNSPLHF; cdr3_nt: TGTGCCTGGCAGGGTTACGATAATTCACCCCTCCACTTT
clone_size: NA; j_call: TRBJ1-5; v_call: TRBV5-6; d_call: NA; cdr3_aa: CASSLRTDWQPQHF; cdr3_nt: TGTGCCAGCAGCTTGCGAACGGACTGGCAGCCCCAGCATTTT
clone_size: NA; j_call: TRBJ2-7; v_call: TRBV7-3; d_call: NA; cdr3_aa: CASSQGVNPTYEQYF; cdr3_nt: TGTGCCAGCAGCCAAGGGGTGAATCCCACCTACGAGCAGTACTTC
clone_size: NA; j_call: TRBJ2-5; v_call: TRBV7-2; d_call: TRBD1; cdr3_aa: CASSSARQGFGETQYF; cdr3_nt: TGTGCCAGCAGCTCCGCAAGACAGGGGTTCGGGGAGACCCAGTACTTC
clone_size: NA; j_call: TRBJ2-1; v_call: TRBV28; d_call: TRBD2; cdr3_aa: CASNGLVGNEQFF; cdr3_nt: TGTGCCAGCAACGGACTAGTGGGCAATGAGCAGTTCTTC
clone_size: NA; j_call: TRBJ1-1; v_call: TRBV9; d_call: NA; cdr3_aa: CASGRTLWDTEAFF; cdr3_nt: TGTGCCAGCGGGAGGACCTTATGGGACACTGAAGCTTTCTTT
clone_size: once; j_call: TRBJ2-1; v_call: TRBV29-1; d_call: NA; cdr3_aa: CSARSRSSYNEQFF; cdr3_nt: TGCAGCGCACGATCTAGAAGCTCCTACAATGAGCAGTTCTTC
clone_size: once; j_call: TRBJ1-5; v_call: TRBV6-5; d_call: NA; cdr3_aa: CASSNPDQPQHF; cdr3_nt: TGTGCCAGCAGTAACCCGGATCAGCCCCAGCATTTT
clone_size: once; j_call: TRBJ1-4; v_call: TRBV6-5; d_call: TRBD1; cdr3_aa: CASSRRQGNEKLFF; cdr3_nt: TGTGCCAGCAGTCGCCGACAGGGGAATGAAAAACTGTTTTTT
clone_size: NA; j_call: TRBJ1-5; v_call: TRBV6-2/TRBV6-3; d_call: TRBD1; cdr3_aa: CASTPTGGVSNQPQHF; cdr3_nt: TGTGCCAGCACCCCAACAGGGGGTGTGAGCAATCAGCCCCAGCATTTT
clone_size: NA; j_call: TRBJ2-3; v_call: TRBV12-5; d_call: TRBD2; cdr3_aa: CASGGRGSGSTDTQYF; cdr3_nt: TGTGCTAGTGGTGGCCGGGGTAGCGGGAGCACAGATACGCAGTATTTT
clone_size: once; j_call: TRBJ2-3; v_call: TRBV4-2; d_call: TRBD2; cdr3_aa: CASSQDLGTSGTDTQYF; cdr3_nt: TGTGCCAGCAGCCAGGACCTCGGGACTAGCGGCACAGATACGCAGTATTTT
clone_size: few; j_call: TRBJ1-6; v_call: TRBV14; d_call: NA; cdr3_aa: CASRRTGNNSPLHF; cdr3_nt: TGTGCCAGCAGGCGAACAGGAAACAATTCACCCCTCCACTTT
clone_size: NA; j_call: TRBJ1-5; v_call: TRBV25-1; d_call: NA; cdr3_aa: CASSGRGSNQPQHF; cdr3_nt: TGTGCCAGCAGTGGCCGGGGGAGCAATCAGCCCCAGCATTTT
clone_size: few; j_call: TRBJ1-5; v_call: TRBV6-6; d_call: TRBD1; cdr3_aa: CASSRRRIGTDYSNQPQHF; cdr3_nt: TGTGCCAGCAGTCGACGAAGGATCGGGACAGACTATAGCAATCAGCCCCAGCATTTT
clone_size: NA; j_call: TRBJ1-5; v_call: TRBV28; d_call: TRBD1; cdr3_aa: CASRPTTGIHQPQHF; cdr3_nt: TGTGCCAGCAGACCCACGACAGGGATCCATCAGCCCCAGCATTTT
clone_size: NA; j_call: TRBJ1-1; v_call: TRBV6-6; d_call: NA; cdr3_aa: CASSSARQSAFF; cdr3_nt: TGTGCCAGCAGCTCCGCCCGACAGTCCGCTTTCTTT
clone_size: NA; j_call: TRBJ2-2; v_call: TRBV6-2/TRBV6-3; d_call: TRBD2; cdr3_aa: CASSYTRTSMGTGELFF; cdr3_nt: TGTGCCAGCAGTTACACCCGGACTAGCATGGGCACCGGGGAGCTGTTTTTT
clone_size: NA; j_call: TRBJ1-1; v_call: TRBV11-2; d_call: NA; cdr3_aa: CASSVTRGVGAFF; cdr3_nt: TGTGCCAGCAGCGTCACACGGGGGGTTGGAGCTTTCTTT
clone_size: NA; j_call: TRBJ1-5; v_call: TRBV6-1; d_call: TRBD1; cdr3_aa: CASVTGTGGDQPQHF; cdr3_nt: TGTGCCAGCGTAACCGGGACAGGGGGCGATCAGCCCCAGCATTTT
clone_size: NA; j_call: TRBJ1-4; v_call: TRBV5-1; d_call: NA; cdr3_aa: CASSLQGLPNEKLFF; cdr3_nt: TGCGCCAGCAGCTTACAGGGTTTACCTAATGAAAAACTGTTTTTT
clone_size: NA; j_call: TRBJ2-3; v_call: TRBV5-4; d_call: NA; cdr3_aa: CASSSQDSKDTQYF; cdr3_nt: TGTGCCAGCAGCTCTCAGGACTCCAAAGATACGCAGTATTTT
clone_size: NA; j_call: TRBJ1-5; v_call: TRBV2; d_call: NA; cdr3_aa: CASKGGSNQPQHF; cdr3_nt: TGTGCCAGCAAGGGAGGGAGCAATCAGCCCCAGCATTTT
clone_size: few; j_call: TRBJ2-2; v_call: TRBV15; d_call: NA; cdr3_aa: CATSRASGELFF; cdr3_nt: TGTGCCACCAGCAGGGCTAGCGGGGAGCTGTTTTTT
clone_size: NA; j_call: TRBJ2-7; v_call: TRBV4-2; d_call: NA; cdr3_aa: CASSPGDSGPYEQYF; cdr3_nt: TGTGCCAGCAGCCCGGGGGATAGCGGACCCTACGAGCAGTACTTC
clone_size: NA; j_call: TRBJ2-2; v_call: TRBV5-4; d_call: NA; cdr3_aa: CASSLGGLQTNTGELFF; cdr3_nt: TGTGCCAGCAGCTTGGGGGGACTGCAAACGAACACCGGGGAGCTGTTTTTT
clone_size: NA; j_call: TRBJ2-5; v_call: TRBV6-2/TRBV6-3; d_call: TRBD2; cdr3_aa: CASSYGLAGGRETQYF; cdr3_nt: TGTGCCAGCAGTTACGGACTAGCGGGGGGGCGAGAGACCCAGTACTTC
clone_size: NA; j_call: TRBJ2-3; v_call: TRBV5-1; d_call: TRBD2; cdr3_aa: CASSLTRGGEITTQYF; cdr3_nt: TGCGCCAGCAGCTTGACGCGGGGGGGAGAGATCACTACGCAGTATTTT
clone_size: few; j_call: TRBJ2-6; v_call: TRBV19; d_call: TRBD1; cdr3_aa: CASSIARTGGVSGANVLTF; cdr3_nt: TGTGCCAGTAGTATAGCCCGGACAGGGGGCGTCTCTGGGGCCAACGTCCTGACTTTC
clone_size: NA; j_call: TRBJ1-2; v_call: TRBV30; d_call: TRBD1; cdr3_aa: CAWRVTGGRGGYTF; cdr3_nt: TGTGCCTGGAGGGTAACAGGGGGCCGGGGTGGCTACACCTTC
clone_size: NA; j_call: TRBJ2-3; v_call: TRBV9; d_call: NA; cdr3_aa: CASSGGAGATTDTQYF; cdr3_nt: TGTGCCAGCAGCGGAGGTGCGGGGGCCACCACAGATACGCAGTATTTT
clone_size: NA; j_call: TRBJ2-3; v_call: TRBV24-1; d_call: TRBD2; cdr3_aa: CATSEFGGDTDTQYF; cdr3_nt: TGTGCCACCAGTGAATTCGGGGGGGACACAGATACGCAGTATTTT
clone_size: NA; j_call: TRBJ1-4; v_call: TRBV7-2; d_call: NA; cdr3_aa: CASSLWGLGGTGEKLFF; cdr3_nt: TGTGCCAGCAGCTTATGGGGCCTCGGAGGGACTGGTGAAAAACTGTTTTTT